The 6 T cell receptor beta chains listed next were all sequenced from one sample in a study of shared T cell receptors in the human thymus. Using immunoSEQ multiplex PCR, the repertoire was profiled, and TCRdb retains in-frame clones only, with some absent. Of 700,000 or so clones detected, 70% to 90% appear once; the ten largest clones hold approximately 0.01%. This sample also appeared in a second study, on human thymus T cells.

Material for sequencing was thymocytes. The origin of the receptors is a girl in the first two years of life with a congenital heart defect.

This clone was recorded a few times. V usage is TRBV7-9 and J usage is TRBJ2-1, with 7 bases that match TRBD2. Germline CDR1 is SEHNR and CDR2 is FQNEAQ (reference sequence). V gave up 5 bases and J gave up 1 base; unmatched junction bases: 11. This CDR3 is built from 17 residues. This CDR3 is CASSPQAGTYSYNEQFF. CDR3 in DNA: TGTGCCAGCAGCCCTCAAGCGGGGACGTATTCCTACAATGAGCAGTTCTTC. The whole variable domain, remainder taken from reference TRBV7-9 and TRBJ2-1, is DTGVSQNPRHKITKRGQNVTFRCDPISEHNRLYWYRQTLGQGPEFLTYFQNEAQLEKSRLLSDRFSAERPKGSFSTLEIQRTEQGDSAMYLCASSPQAGTYSYNEQFFGPGTRLTVL.

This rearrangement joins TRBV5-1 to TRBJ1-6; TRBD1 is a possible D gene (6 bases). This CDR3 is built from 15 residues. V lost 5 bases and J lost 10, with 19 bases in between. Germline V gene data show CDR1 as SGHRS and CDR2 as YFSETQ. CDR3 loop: CASRRGHRADSPLHF. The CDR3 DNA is TGCGCCAGCAGGAGGGGACACAGGGCGGACTCACCCCTCCACTTT.

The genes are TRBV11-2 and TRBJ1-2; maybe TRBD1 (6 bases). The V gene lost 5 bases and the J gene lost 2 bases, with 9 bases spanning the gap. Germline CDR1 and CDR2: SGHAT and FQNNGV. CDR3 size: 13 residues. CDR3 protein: CASSPGVNYGYTF. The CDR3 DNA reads TGTGCCAGCAGCCCAGGGGTCAACTATGGCTACACCTTC.

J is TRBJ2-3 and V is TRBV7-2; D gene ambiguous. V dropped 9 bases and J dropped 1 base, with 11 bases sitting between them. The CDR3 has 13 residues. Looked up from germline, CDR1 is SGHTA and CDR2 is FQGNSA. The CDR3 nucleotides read TGTGCCAGGCGAGCTTTGGGCACAGATACGCAGTATTTT. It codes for CARRALGTDTQYF. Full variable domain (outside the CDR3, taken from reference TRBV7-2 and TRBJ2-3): GAGVSQSPSNKVTEKGKDVELRCDPISGHTALYWYRQSLGQGLEFLIYFQGNSAPDKSGLPSDRFSAERTGGSVSTLTIQRTQQEDSAVYLCARRALGTDTQYFGPGTRLTVL.

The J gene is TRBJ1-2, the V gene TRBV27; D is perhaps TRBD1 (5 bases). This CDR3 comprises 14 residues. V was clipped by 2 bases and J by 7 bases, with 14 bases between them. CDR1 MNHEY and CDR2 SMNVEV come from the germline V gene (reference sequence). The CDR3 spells CASSLRQGGAGYTF. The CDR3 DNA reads TGTGCCAGCAGTTTACGTCAGGGAGGTGCTGGCTACACCTTC.

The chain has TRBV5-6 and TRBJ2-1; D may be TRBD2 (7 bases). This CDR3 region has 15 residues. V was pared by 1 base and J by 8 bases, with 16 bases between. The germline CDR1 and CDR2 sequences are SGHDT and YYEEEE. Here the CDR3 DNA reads TGTGCCAGCAGCTTGTGGGGAGGGGGGGTCGATGAGCAGTTCTTC. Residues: CASSLWGGGVDEQFF.